The 17 T cell receptor beta chains below come from one sample, sequenced in a study of blood T cell repertoires in COVID-19 (dated by TCRdb to 2019 to 2021). Library preparation was by the immunoSEQ multiplex PCR assay. TCRdb re-hosts the immuneACCESS table, in-frame sequences only. Its copies lack some clones; in the studies checked, an unresolved V gene accounts for under half of them, and the cause for the rest is not known. Recorded for this sample are about 70,000 clones; around nine tenths of them occurred a single time. Less than 15% of the sample is held by the ten biggest clonotypes. The sequenced sample consisted of peripheral blood. Source of these receptors: a woman in her sixties with acute or convalescent COVID-19.

The gene calls are TRBV3-1 (or the pseudogene TRBV3-2) and TRBJ2-7; D is uncertain. Germline V CDR1 and CDR2: LGHDT, YNNKEL (reference sequence). CDR3 length equals 14 residues. Between the trimmed V and J ends, which lost 4 bases and 5 bases, there was a span of 15 bases. CDR3 residues: CASSPVLSGNEQYF. The CDR3 DNA reads TGTGCCAGCAGCCCCGTTTTGTCAGGCAACGAGCAGTACTTC.

This rearrangement joins TRBV5-1 to TRBJ1-1, with TRBD1 identical over 10 bases. There are 15 residues in the CDR3. V shed 1 base, J shed 4 bases, and the junction held 4 bases outside the gene matches. Germline CDR1 reads SGHRS; CDR2 reads YFSETQ. The CDR3 nucleotides are TGCGCCAGCAGCTTGACTGGGACAGGGGCCACTGAAGCTTTCTTT. This codes for CASSLTGTGATEAFF.

The chain combines TRBV10-1 with TRBJ2-7, with TRBD1 identical over 8 bases. CDR1 and CDR2 from the germline V gene are WNHNN and SYGVQD (reference sequence). The CDR3 runs 13 residues. The trim removed 4 bases at V and 6 bases at J, leaving 5 bases unmatched. CDR3 protein: CASSAGGRPEQYF. In DNA, the CDR3 is TGCGCCAGCAGTGCAGGGGGCAGGCCCGAGCAGTACTTC.

The sample holds one count of this clone. This chain joins TRBV7-2 and TRBJ2-1, with D perhaps matching TRBD2 (6 bases). This CDR3 spans 12 amino acids. V gave up 5 bases and J gave up 10 bases, with 12 bases separating them. Per the germline V gene, CDR1 is SGHTA and CDR2 is FQGNSA. This CDR3 is CASSTVAEEQFF. The CDR3 DNA sequence: TGTGCCAGCAGCACGGTAGCGGAAGAGCAGTTCTTC.

This sequence joins TRBV28 and TRBJ1-1; 7 nucleotides agree with TRBD1. V shed 10 bases and J 5 bases; nucleotides not matched to a gene: 13. The CDR3 consists of 14 residues. Germline CDR1 MDHEN, CDR2 SYDVKM. The CDR3 sequence is CATTPGGGRTEAFF. DNA for the CDR3: TGTGCCACTACACCAGGAGGGGGCAGGACTGAAGCTTTCTTT.

In DNA form, the CDR3 reads TGTGCCAGCAGCTTGGTGCGTCAGGCGAACACCGGGGAGCTGTTTTTT. Encoded protein: CASSLVRQANTGELFF. V gene TRBV5-8 combines with J gene TRBJ2-2; D is ambiguous. V lost 0 bases to trimming and J lost 0 bases, with 9 bases between them. The length of the CDR3 is 16 residues. Germline V lookup: CDR1 SGHTS, CDR2 YDEGEE.

This chain joins TRBV5-1 and TRBJ1-4; 8 bases map to TRBD1. V shed 0 bases and J 5 bases; nucleotides not matched to a gene: 6. The CDR3 spans 16 residues. The germline CDR1 and CDR2 sequences are SGHRS and YFSETQ. CDR3 amino acids: CASSLATGGVNEKLFF. The CDR3 coding sequence is TGCGCCAGCAGCTTGGCCACAGGGGGAGTCAATGAAAAACTGTTTTTT.

The gene calls are TRBV5-6 and TRBJ2-2; D may be TRBD1 (6 bases). The germline V and J ends were trimmed by 0 bases and 3 bases, with 6 bases remaining between them. CDR1 and CDR2 from the germline V gene are SGHDT and YYEEEE. The CDR3 totals 14 residues. Here the CDR3 DNA reads TGTGCCAGCAGCTTGGGGGGGCACACCGGGGAGCTGTTTTTT. Its translation: CASSLGGHTGELFF.

Comment on this clone: One junction end disagrees with the germline gene, perhaps due to a read error. This sequence joins TRBV7-3 and TRBJ2-5; 7 bases are a match to TRBD2. The CDR3 has 14 residues. CDR1 is SGHTA and CDR2 is FQGTGA in the germline V gene. The CDR3 nucleotides are TGTGCCAGCAGCGTAACGGGGGGCCAAGAGACCCAGTACTTC. Amino acids: CASSVTGGQETQYF.

This clone has just one count. The chain combines TRBV12-3 or TRBV12-4 with TRBJ2-1; 7 nucleotides line up with TRBD1. The CDR3 totals 11 residues. V was clipped by 6 bases and J by 14 bases; unmatched bases: 7. Here the CDR3 reads CASRLRGPEFF. CDR3 nucleotides: TGTGCCAGCAGATTAAGGGGGCCCGAGTTCTTC.

This rearrangement joins TRBV12-3 or TRBV12-4 to TRBJ1-6; D remains unclear. The CDR3 contains 13 residues. The ends were cut back, 7 bases at V and 9 bases at J, with 13 bases in the middle. The CDR3 bases are TGTGCCAGCAACCAGAGGTTTGGTTCACCCCTCCACTTT. As protein: CASNQRFGSPLHF.

This chain joins TRBV5-1 and TRBJ1-1; 7 nucleotides agree with TRBD1. This CDR3 region has 16 residues. Germline-derived CDR1 and CDR2 are SGHRS and YFSETQ. The V gene end was trimmed by 3 bases and the J gene end by 6 bases; junction bases not matched to a gene: 14. The CDR3 region has the DNA TGCGCCAGCAGCTGGACGACAGGGAATGGCGACGCTGAAGCTTTCTTT. Protein sequence: CASSWTTGNGDAEAFF.

Of note for this clone: An end of the junction does not agree with germline; a read error may underlie this. J is TRBJ2-3 and V is TRBV5-1, with no clear D. This CDR3 spans 13 amino acids. Germline values: CDR1 SGHRS, CDR2 YFSETQ. CDR3 nucleotides: TGCGTCAGCAGCTCGGCCGGGACAGATACGCAGTATTTT. Protein sequence: CVSSSAGTDTQYF. Supplemented by reference TRBV5-1 and TRBJ2-3, the full variable domain reads KAGVTQTPRYLIKTRGQQVTLSCSPISGHRSVSWYQQTPGQGLQFLFEYFSETQRNKGNFPGRFSGRQFSNSRSEMNVSTLELGDSALYLCVSSSAGTDTQYFGPGTRLTVL.

The chain couples TRBV2 to TRBJ1-5; TRBD1 is a possible D gene (6 bases). CDR3 length: 13 amino acids. The ends were cut back, 5 bases at V and 2 bases at J, with 7 bases in the middle. Per the germline V gene, CDR1 is SNHLY and CDR2 is FYNNEI. CDR3: CASSPGGNQPQHF. The CDR3 region has the DNA TGTGCCAGCAGTCCAGGGGGCAATCAGCCCCAGCATTTT.

In DNA, the CDR3 is TGTGCCACCAGTGACCCAGGGGGGACAGATACGCAGTATTTT. As protein: CATSDPGGTDTQYF. V and J are TRBV24-1 and TRBJ2-3, with D possibly TRBD1 on 7 matching bases. Per germline, CDR1 KGHDR and CDR2 SFDVKD. Trimming removed 4 bases at V and 3 bases at J, with 10 bases between. The CDR3 totals 14 residues.

The chain carries TRBV2 and TRBJ2-1; maybe TRBD2 (5 bases). CDR3 length equals 13 residues. V gave up 8 bases and J gave up 8 bases, with 16 bases separating them. CDR1 SNHLY and CDR2 FYNNEI come from the germline V gene. CDR3 sequence (DNA): TGTGCCAGCTCCCGGACTCTTAGGCATGAGCAGTTCTTC. Translating it yields CASSRTLRHEQFF.

This clone appeared once. The rearrangement uses TRBV5-1 and TRBJ2-2; 10 positions agree with TRBD1. The CDR3 length is 17 residues. V was clipped by 4 bases and J by 4 bases; unmatched bases: 10. Germline-derived CDR1 and CDR2 are SGHRS and YFSETQ. The CDR3 nucleotides read TGCGCCAGCAGCCAAACCGGGACAGGGGAAAGCACCGGGGAGCTGTTTTTT. It is translated as CASSQTGTGESTGELFF.